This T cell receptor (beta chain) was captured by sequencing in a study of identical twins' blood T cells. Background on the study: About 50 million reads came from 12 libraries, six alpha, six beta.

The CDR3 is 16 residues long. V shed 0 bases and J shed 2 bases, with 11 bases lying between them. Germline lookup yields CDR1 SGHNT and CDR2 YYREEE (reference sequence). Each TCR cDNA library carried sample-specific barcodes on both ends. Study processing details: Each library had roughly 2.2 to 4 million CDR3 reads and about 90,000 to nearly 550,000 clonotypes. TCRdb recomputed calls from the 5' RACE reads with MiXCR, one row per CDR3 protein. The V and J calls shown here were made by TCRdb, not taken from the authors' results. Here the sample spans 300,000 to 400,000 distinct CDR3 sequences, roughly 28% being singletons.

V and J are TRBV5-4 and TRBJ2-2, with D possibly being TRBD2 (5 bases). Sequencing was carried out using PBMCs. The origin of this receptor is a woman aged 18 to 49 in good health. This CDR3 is CASSLVWGDNTGELFF. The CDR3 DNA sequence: TGTGCCAGCAGCTTGGTCTGGGGAGACAACACCGGGGAGCTGTTTTTT.